The clone carrying this T cell receptor beta chain was observed a few times. As yet, its antigen is unknown. This entry is derived from a study of response to subunit inactivated influenza vaccine. TCRdb redid the calling of the RT-PCR reads with MiXCR, one entry per CDR3 protein. The table includes around 790,000 distinct CDR3 sequences, 21% detected once. Points from the study as a whole: Researchers suggested that each seasonal influenza vaccination recruits few new T cells.

The sequencing here drew on PBMCs from blood, taken 5 days after vaccination. The sequence derives from a man aged 45-65 years who received an inactivated influenza vaccine.

The CDR3 bases are TGTGCCAGCACTTGGCAGGTGGGGAGCGGGGAGCTGTTTTTT. As protein: CASTWQVGSGELFF. The chain employs TRBV2 and TRBJ2-2; the D gene is possibly TRBD2 (5 bases). The CDR3 has 14 residues. V lost 7 bases, J lost 7 bases, and 16 bases lay in between. Germline V CDR1 and CDR2: SNHLY, FYNNEI.